These T cell receptor beta chains were read from a single sample in a study of CD8 T cells in Susac syndrome. In TCRdb, the immunoSEQ multiplex PCR reads were re-called with MiXCR into one record per CDR3 protein. Of about 190,000 distinct CDR3 sequences listed, around 95% are singletons. Specimen: CD4+ T cells from PBMCs. The receptors shown here come from a human donor with Susac syndrome. The CDR3 runs from the conserved cysteine through the conserved F or W. A D gene is named only where the DNA matches it firmly. Size tells how often a clone was seen (once, few, many) or the class of an expanded clone, and some rows leave it out.

TRBJ1-4 TRBV6-1 - - CASSVGEKLFF TGTGCCAGCAGCGTGGGAGAAAAACTGTTTTTT
TRBJ1-3 TRBV30 - - CAWSENTWTGNTIYF TGTGCCTGGAGTGAGAACACATGGACTGGAAACACCATATATTTT
TRBJ2-3 TRBV7-3 - - CASSREVRADTQYF TGTGCCAGCAGCAGGGAGGTTAGAGCAGATACGCAGTATTTT
TRBJ2-3 TRBV7-6 - - CASSFGTTADTQYF TGTGCCAGCAGCTTCGGTACTACTGCAGATACGCAGTATTTT
TRBJ1-5 TRBV20-1 - - CSASKGRDQPQHF TGCAGTGCTAGTAAGGGACGGGATCAGCCCCAGCATTTT
TRBJ2-4 TRBV7-5 - - CISVPEASQGPTNIQYF -
TRBJ2-5 TRBV3-1 - - CASSHPGRLETQYF TGTGCCAGCAGCCACCCGGGACGCTTGGAGACCCAGTACTTC
TRBJ1-2 TRBV7-2 TRBD1 - CASSLGQESNYGYTF TGTGCCAGCAGCCTCGGACAGGAATCCAACTATGGCTACACCTTC
TRBJ2-2 TRBV10-3 - - CAIREVTTNTGELFF TGTGCCATCAGGGAGGTGACTACGAACACCGGGGAGCTGTTTTTT
TRBJ1-6 TRBV28 - - CASSLAVGPYNSPLHF TGTGCCAGCAGTTTAGCTGTCGGCCCTTATAATTCACCCCTCCACTTT
TRBJ2-1 TRBV7-9 - - CASSFVSGSYNEQFF TGTGCCAGCAGCTTCGTGTCGGGGAGCTACAATGAGCAGTTCTTC
TRBJ2-7 TRBV5-1 - - CASSARDRSYEQYF TGCGCCAGCAGCGCCAGGGACCGATCCTACGAGCAGTACTTC
TRBJ2-7 TRBV4-1 - - CASSHLSLSSYEQYF TGCGCCAGCAGCCATCTTAGCCTGAGCTCCTACGAGCAGTACTTC
TRBJ2-7 TRBV2 - - CASSVTRVDTRASYEQYF TGTGCCAGCAGTGTCACAAGGGTCGATACTAGGGCCTCCTACGAGCAGTACTTC
TRBJ2-1 TRBV19 TRBD2 once CASSATRTSGNNEQFF TGTGCCAGTAGTGCTACTAGGACTAGCGGAAACAATGAGCAGTTCTTC
TRBJ1-5 TRBV5-4 - - CASSLELGDQPQHF TGTGCCAGCAGCTTGGAGTTAGGGGATCAGCCCCAGCATTTT
TRBJ1-1 TRBV19 - - CASSTTRNTEAFF TGTGCCAGTAGTACCACACGGAACACTGAAGCTTTCTTT
TRBJ1-5 TRBV19 - - CASSFRAQPQHF TGTGCCAGTAGTTTTAGGGCCCAGCCCCAGCATTTT
TRBJ2-7 TRBV14 - once CASSQDRLSYEQYF TGTGCCAGCAGCCAAGATCGACTGAGCTACGAGCAGTACTTC
TRBJ1-2 TRBV9 - - CASSAGWDYGYTF TGTGCCAGCAGCGCAGGGTGGGACTATGGCTACACCTTC
TRBJ2-5 TRBV14 - - CASSRALDRLWETQYF TGTGCCAGCAGCCGCGCTCTAGACAGGTTGTGGGAGACCCAGTACTTC
TRBJ1-1 TRBV28 - - CASGRETEAFF TGTGCCAGCGGCCGCGAAACTGAAGCTTTCTTT
TRBJ2-3 TRBV5-4 - - CASKVASRTDTQYF TGTGCCAGCAAAGTCGCTAGCCGCACAGATACGCAGTATTTT
TRBJ1-4 TRBV19 - - CASSIRGSNEKLFF TGTGCCAGTAGTATCAGGGGATCTAATGAAAAACTGTTTTTT
TRBJ2-7 TRBV20-1 TRBD2 - CSAPRTSGGGEQYF TGCAGTGCCCCCCGGACTAGCGGGGGCGGGGAGCAGTACTTC
TRBJ2-2 TRBV12-3/TRBV12-4 - - CASSLTISLGELFF TGTGCCAGCAGTTTAACTATCAGTCTCGGGGAGCTGTTTTTT
TRBJ2-7 TRBV9 TRBD2 - CASSDSSLGGHTYEQYF TGTGCCAGCAGCGACAGCTCACTGGGAGGGCACACCTACGAGCAGTACTTC
TRBJ2-3 TRBV3-1 TRBD2 - CASSHLGTSGGPQETQYF TGTGCCAGCAGCCACCTCGGGACTAGCGGGGGGCCGCAAGAGACGCAGTATTTT
TRBJ2-3 TRBV7-2 - once CASSPMGSTDTQYF TGTGCCAGCAGCCCCATGGGGTCCACAGATACGCAGTATTTT
TRBJ1-1 TRBV30 - - CAWSGDRRTEAFF TGTGCCTGGAGCGGGGACCGAAGGACTGAAGCTTTCTTT
TRBJ1-4 TRBV6-5 - - CASSYLGKLFF TGTGCCAGCAGTTACTTAGGAAAACTGTTTTTT
TRBJ2-2 TRBV12-3/TRBV12-4 TRBD2 - CASSVTSGGNTGELFF TGTGCCAGCAGTGTCACTAGCGGGGGTAACACCGGGGAGCTGTTTTTT
TRBJ2-7 TRBV3-1 - - CASSQVGDGEQYF TGTGCCAGCAGCCAAGTCGGGGATGGCGAGCAGTACTTC
TRBJ2-1 TRBV29-1 - - CSVVSTSNEQFF TGCAGCGTTGTCTCTACTTCAAATGAGCAGTTCTTC
TRBJ2-1 TRBV19 TRBD2 - CASTIGTSGDEQFF TGTGCCAGTACCATCGGGACTAGCGGGGATGAGCAGTTCTTC
TRBJ2-1 TRBV20-1 - - CSARTGSYNEQFF TGCAGTGCCCGAACGGGTTCGTACAATGAGCAGTTCTTC
TRBJ1-5 TRBV29-1 - - CSVLVKGFGQPQHF TGCAGCGTTCTAGTTAAGGGTTTTGGTCAGCCCCAGCATTTT
TRBJ2-3 TRBV12-3/TRBV12-4 - - CASVAGADTQYF TGTGCCAGCGTGGCAGGGGCAGATACGCAGTATTTT
TRBJ2-2 TRBV27 - - CASSGITGELFF TGTGCCAGCAGTGGGATTACCGGGGAGCTGTTTTTT
TRBJ2-3 TRBV6-1 TRBD2 - CASSERPGGGSTDTQYF TGTGCCAGCAGTGAAAGGCCTGGCGGGGGGAGCACAGATACGCAGTATTTT
TRBJ1-1 TRBV5-1 - - CASRYTGLNTEAFF TGCGCCAGCCGATATACAGGGTTGAACACTGAAGCTTTCTTT
TRBJ2-1 TRBV6-1 - - CASSPLLQPASYNEQFF TGTGCCAGCAGTCCATTACTTCAGCCGGCCTCCTACAATGAGCAGTTCTTC
TRBJ1-1 TRBV14 - - CASGVVPNTEAFF TGTGCCAGCGGTGTAGTACCGAACACTGAAGCTTTCTTT
TRBJ2-5 TRBV10-3 TRBD2 - CAIRGLAGDQETQYF TGTGCCATCAGAGGACTAGCGGGGGACCAAGAGACCCAGTACTTC
TRBJ1-6 TRBV11-2 - - CASTPRGISNSPLHF TGTGCCAGCACCCCCCGGGGAATAAGTAATTCACCCCTCCACTTT
TRBJ2-7 TRBV19 - - CASRTERSSYEQYF TGTGCCAGTAGGACGGAACGGAGCTCCTACGAGCAGTACTTC
TRBJ2-7 TRBV29-1 TRBD2 - CSAMGGLAGGSGSYEQYF TGCAGCGCTATGGGGGGACTAGCGGGGGGCTCCGGCTCCTACGAGCAGTACTTC
TRBJ2-7 TRBV4-2 - - CASSQDREVEQYF TGTGCCAGCAGCCAAGACAGGGAGGTCGAGCAGTACTTC
TRBJ2-7 TRBV29-1 TRBD2 once CSAGGSGAPLYEQYF TGCAGCGCCGGGGGTAGCGGGGCGCCCCTCTACGAGCAGTACTTC
TRBJ1-2 TRBV14 - - CASSQLSGTPYGYTF TGTGCCAGCAGCCAGCTATCCGGGACACCCTATGGCTACACCTTC